The clone carrying this T cell receptor (beta chain) was counted at least ten times. Time point: newly diagnosed GD, antithyroid drugs for less than 3 months. PBMC-derived RNA was used for the TCR library. The authors built TCR beta libraries using iRepertoire HTBI primers and Arm-PCR of CDR3 regions. TCRdb itself ran the multiplex PCR reads through MiXCR, one entry per CDR3 protein. Here the sample spans about 240,000 distinct CDR3 sequences, around 20% being singletons. This CDR3 spans 14 amino acids. CDR1 is MNHNS, CDR2 SASEGT, per germline. The V and J ends lost 0 bases and 5 bases respectively, with 10 bases between them. These data originate in a study of regulatory T cells in long-lasting Graves disease.

The sample in question was peripheral blood mononuclear cells (PBMCs), obtained at new diagnosis, from a patient treated with antithyroid drugs. The sequence came from a female donor with Graves disease. V and J are TRBV6-1 and TRBJ2-5; D ambiguous. DNA of the CDR3: TGTGCCAGCAGTGAAGCGGCAGGTGGGGAGACCCAGTACTTC. It specifies CASSEAAGGETQYF.